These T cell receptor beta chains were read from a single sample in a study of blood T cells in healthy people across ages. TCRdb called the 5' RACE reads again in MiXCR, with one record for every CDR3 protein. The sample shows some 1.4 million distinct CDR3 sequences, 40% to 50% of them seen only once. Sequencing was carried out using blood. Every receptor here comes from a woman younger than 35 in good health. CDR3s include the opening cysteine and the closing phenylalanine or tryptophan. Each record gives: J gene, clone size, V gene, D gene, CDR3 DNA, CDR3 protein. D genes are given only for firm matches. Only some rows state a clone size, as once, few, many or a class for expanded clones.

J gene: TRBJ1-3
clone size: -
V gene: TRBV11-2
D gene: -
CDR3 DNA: TGTGCCAGCAGCTCCATACGCGGGGTCAGTCGAAACACCATATATTTT
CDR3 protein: CASSSIRGVSRNTIYF

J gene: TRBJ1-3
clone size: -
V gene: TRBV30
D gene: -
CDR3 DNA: TGTGCCTGGAGTGAACAGGGAACTGGAAACACCATATATTTT
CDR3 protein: CAWSEQGTGNTIYF

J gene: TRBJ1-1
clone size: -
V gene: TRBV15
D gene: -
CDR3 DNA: TGTGCCACTCCCTTAAGCTCTTATTCTGTGGACACTGAAGCTTTCTTT
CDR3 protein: CATPLSSYSVDTEAFF

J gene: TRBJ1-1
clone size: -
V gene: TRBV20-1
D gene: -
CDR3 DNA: TGCAGTGCTAGAGATGGTAAGGGCCCGAACACTGAAGCTTTCTTT
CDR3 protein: CSARDGKGPNTEAFF

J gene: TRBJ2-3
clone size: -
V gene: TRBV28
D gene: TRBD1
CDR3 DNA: TGTGCCAGCAGTTTCCCTCCCGGGGGGACAGGGGAGGAAGATACGCAGTATTTT
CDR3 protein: CASSFPPGGTGEEDTQYF

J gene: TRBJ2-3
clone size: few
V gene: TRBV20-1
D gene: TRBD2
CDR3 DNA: TGCAGTGTAAATTTCTGGACTAGCGGCACAGATACGCAGTATTTT
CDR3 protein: CSVNFWTSGTDTQYF

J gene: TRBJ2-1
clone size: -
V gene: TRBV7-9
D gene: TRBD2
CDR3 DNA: TGTGCCAGCAGCTCTCTGGGGGGGAACTACAATGAGCAGTTCTTC
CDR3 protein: CASSSLGGNYNEQFF

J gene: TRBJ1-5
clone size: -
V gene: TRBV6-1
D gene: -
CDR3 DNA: TGTGCCAGCGGGTGGCAGGTTTATAGCAATCAGCCCCAGCATTTT
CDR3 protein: CASGWQVYSNQPQHF

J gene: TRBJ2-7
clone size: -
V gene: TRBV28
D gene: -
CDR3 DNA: TGTGCCAACAGTTTTAACGAAAGGAAAAGTCAGTACTTC
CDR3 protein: CANSFNERKSQYF

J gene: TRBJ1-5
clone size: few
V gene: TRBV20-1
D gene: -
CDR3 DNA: TGCAGTTCCCGGGGCTATAGCAATCAGCCCCAGCATTTT
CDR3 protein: CSSRGYSNQPQHF

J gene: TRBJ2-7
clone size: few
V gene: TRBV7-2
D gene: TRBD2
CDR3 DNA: TGTGCCAGCAGCTCACAACTAGCGGGGTCCTACGAGCAGTACTTC
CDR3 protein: CASSSQLAGSYEQYF

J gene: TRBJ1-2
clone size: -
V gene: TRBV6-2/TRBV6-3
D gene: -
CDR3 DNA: TGTGCCAGCAGTCAGACGAGGCCGGGTGGCTACACCTTC
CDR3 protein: CASSQTRPGGYTF

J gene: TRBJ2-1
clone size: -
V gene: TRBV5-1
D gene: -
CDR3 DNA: TGCGCCAGCAGCTTCCAGGTATACGAGCAGTTCTTC
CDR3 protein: CASSFQVYEQFF

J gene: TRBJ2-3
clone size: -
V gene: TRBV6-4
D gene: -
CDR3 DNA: TGTGCCAGCAGTCCCCCACTGGCACCTAGCACAGATACGCAGTATTTT
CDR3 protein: CASSPPLAPSTDTQYF

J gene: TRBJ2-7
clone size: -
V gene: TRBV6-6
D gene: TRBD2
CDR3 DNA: TGTGCCAGCCTCAGCGGGAGTCTAAAGTACGAGCAGTACTTC
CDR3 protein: CASLSGSLKYEQYF

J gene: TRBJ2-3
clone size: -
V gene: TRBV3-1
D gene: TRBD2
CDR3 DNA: TGTGCCAGCAGCCGGGGACTAGCGGGGGCCACAGATACGCAGTATTTT
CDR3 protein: CASSRGLAGATDTQYF

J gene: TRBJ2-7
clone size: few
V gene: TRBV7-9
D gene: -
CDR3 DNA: TGTGCCAGCAGCCCCCGGGACGTGCAGTACTTC
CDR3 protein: CASSPRDVQYF

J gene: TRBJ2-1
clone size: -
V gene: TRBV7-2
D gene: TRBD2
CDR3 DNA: TGTGCCAGCCAGGCGGGAGGGTCAGCCAAGGACCAGTTCTTC
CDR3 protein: CASQAGGSAKDQFF

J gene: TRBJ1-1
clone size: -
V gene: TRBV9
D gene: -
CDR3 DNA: TGTGCCAGCAGCGTAGGTAGCCAAAACACTGAAGCTTTCTTT
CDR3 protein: CASSVGSQNTEAFF

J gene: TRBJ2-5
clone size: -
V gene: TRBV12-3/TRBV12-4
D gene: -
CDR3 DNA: TGTGCCAGCAGTTCCTCCGGGACGGAAGAGACCCAGTACTTC
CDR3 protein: CASSSSGTEETQYF

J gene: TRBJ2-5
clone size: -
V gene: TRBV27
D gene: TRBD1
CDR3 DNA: TGTGCCAGCAGTTTAGAGGACAGGGGGCGAGAGACCCAGTACTTC
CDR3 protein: CASSLEDRGRETQYF

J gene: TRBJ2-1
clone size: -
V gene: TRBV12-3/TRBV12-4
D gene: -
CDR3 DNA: TGTGCCAGCAGTCCTCAATCCTTGGTGCAGTTCTTC
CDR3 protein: CASSPQSLVQFF

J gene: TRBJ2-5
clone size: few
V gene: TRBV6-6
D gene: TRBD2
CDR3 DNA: TGTGCCAGCACCCACGGGGGGAAAGAGACCCAGTACTTC
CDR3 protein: CASTHGGKETQYF

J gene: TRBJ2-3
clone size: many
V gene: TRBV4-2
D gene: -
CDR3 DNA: TGTGCCAGCGCCTCGCCAGATACGCAGTATTTT
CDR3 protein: CASASPDTQYF

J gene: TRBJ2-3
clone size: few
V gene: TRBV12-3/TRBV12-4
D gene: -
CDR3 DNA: TGTGCCAGCAGTTTTGCGGACCTGGGCACAGATACGCAGTATTTT
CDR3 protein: CASSFADLGTDTQYF

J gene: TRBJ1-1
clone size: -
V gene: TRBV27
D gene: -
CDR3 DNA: TGTGCCAGCAGTCCCCTAGAGGCAGCCAACACTGAAGCTTTCTTT
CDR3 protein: CASSPLEAANTEAFF

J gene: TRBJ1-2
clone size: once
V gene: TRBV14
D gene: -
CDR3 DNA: TGTGCCAGCAGCCAAGAGCAGGGGAAGGAGGGCTACACCTTC
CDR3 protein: CASSQEQGKEGYTF

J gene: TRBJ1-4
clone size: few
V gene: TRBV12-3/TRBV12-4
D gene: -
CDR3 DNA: TGTGCCAGCAGCACGACAACTACTAATGAAAAACTGTTTTTT
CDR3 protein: CASSTTTTNEKLFF

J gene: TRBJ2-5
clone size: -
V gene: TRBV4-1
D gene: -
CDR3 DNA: TGCGCCAGCAGCCCCTTAGCTCCCGGGGGATGTGGGGAGACCCAGTACTTC
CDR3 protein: CASSPLAPGGCGETQYF

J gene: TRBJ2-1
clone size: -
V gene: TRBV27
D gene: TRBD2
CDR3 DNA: TGTGCCAGCAGTACTCCGGGACTAGCGGGGCTCGGTGAGCAGTTCTTC
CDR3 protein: CASSTPGLAGLGEQFF

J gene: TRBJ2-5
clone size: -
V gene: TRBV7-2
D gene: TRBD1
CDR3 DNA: TGTGCCAGCAGCTCGGACAGGGGTAGCTACAATGAGCAGTACTTC
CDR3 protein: CASSSDRGSYNEQYF

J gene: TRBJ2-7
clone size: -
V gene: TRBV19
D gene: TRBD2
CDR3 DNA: TGTGCCAGTAGCGGGGGACTAGGAGCCTACGAGCAGTACTTC
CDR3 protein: CASSGGLGAYEQYF

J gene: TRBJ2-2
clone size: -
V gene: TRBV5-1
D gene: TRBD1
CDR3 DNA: TGCGCCAGCAAAACAGGGACAGGGGTTACCGGGGAGCTGTTTTTT
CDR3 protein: CASKTGTGVTGELFF

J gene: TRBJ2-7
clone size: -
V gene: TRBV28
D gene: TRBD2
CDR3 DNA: TGTGCCAGCAGTGGCGGACTAAGCGGGGGGCCCTACGAGCAGTACTTC
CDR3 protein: CASSGGLSGGPYEQYF

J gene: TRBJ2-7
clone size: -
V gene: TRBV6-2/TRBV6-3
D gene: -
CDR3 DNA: TGTGCCAGCAGTCGGGACCGACTAGTACTTCAGCAGTACTTC
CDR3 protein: CASSRDRLVLQQYF

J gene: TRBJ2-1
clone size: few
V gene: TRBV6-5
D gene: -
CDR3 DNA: TGTGCCAGCAGTTACGCGGGCGGCCTCTCCTACAATGAGCAGTTCTTC
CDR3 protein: CASSYAGGLSYNEQFF

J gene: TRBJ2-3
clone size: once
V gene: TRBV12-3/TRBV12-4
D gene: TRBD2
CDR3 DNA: TGTGCCAGCAGTTTATCGCTAGCGGACCAAATTACTAGCACAGATACGCAGTATTTT
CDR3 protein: CASSLSLADQITSTDTQYF

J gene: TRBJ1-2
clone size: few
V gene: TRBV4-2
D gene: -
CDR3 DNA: TGTGCCAGCAGCCAAGGGTCGGCAGCGGATCAAGTCTATGGCTACACCTTC
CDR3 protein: CASSQGSAADQVYGYTF

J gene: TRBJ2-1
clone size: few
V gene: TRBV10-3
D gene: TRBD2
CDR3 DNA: TGTGCCATCGCCGGGACTAGCGGGACCCCCTACAATGAGCAGTTCTTC
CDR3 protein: CAIAGTSGTPYNEQFF

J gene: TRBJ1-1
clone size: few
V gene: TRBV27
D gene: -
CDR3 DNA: TGTGCCAGCAGTTGGGGACCGCAGGGTAACACTGAAGCTTTCTTT
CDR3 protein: CASSWGPQGNTEAFF

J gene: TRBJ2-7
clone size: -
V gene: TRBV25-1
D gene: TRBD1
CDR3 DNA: TGTGCCAGCAGTGAGTCAGGGGGCGCGCGGTACAATGAGCAGTACTTC
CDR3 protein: CASSESGGARYNEQYF

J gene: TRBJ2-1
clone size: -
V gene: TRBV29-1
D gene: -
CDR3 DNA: TGCAGCGTTGTATGGGCGAACTACAATGAGCAGTTCTTC
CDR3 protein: CSVVWANYNEQFF

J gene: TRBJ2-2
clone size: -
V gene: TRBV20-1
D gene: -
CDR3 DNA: TGCAGTGTCCCCGCTGGGGGGGCCACCTTCTCCACCGGGGAGCTGTTTTTT
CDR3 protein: CSVPAGGATFSTGELFF

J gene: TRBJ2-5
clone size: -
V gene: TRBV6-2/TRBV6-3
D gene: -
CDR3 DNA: TGTGCCAGCCAGATTGGAGAGACCCAGTACTTC
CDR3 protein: CASQIGETQYF

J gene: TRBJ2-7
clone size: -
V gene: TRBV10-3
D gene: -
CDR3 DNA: TGTGCCATCAGTGAGTTGGGCGGAGTTTACGAGCAGTACTTC
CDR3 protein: CAISELGGVYEQYF

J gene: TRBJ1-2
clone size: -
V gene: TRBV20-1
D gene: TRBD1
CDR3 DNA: TGCAGTGCTAGACTATCCGGACAGGGTGGCTACACCTTC
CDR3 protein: CSARLSGQGGYTF

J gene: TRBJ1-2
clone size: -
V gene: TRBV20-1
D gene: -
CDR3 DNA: TGCAGTTCGAGACGGCCAGCGGAGCCCTATGGCTACACCTTC
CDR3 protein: CSSRRPAEPYGYTF

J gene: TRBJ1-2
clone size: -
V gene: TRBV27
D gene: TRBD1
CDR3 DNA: TGTGCCAGCAGGGAGGGGGCGGGGTACGGCTACACCTTC
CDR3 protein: CASREGAGYGYTF

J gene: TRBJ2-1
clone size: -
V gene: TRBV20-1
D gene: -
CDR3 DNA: TGCAGTGCTAGCCCCGGATACAGCTCCTACAATGAGCAGTTCTTC
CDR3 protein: CSASPGYSSYNEQFF

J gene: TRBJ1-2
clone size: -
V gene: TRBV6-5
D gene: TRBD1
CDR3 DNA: TGTGCCAGCAGGCCGGGACAGGGGGCCTCCTATGGCTACACCTTC
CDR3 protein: CASRPGQGASYGYTF

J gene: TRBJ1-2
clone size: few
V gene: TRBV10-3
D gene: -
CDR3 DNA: TGTGCCATCAGTGAGTTAAAGAGCCCCTTTTATGGCTACACCTTC
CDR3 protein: CAISELKSPFYGYTF

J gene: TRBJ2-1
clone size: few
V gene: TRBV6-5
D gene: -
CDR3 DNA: TGTGCCAGCACCATAGACAATGAGCAGTTCTTC
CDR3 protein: CASTIDNEQFF

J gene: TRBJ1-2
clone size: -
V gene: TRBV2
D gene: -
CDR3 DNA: TGTGCCAGCAGTGAAGTTCTAGGGGCCAACTATGGCTACACCTTC
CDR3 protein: CASSEVLGANYGYTF

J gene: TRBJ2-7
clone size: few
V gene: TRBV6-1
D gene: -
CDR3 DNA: TGTGCCAGCAGTGACTGTGATTTCTTGGGATTCATTGGGGAGCAGTACTTC
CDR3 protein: CASSDCDFLGFIGEQYF

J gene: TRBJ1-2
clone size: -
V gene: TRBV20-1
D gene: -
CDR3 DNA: TGCAGTGCTAGAGATGGGGAGGGATTTAACTATGGCTACACCTTC
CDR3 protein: CSARDGEGFNYGYTF

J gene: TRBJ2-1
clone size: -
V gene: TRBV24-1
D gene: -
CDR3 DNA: TGTGCCACCAGTGATTTTACCTACAATGAGCAGTTCTTC
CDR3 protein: CATSDFTYNEQFF

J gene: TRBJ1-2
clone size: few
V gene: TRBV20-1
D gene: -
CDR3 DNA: TGCAGTGCTAGAGATGGTACCAGGGCCAACTATGGCTACACCTTC
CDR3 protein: CSARDGTRANYGYTF

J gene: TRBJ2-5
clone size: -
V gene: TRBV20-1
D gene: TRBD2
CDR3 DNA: TGCAGTGCTAGGGGTTTAGCGGAGCCGGCGGGGGAGCAGTACTTC
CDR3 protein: CSARGLAEPAGEQYF

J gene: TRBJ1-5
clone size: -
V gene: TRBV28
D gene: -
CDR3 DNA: TGTGCCAGCACCGGGGTCCACAATCAGCCCCAGCATTTT
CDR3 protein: CASTGVHNQPQHF